The 6 T cell receptor beta chains reported below all come from one sample, sequenced in a study of blood T cell repertoires in COVID-19. Data came from immunoSEQ multiplex PCR; TCRdb stores just in-frame clones and leaves some out. This sample has roughly 250,000 clones; about 87% occur once, and the top ten carry around 7.8%. The sequenced material came from peripheral blood. These receptors originate from a human donor in a cohort sampled during active COVID-19.

CDR3 bases: TGTGCCAGCAGCTTAGCAGCGACAGGGGTGGGCTACGAGCAGTACTTC. As protein: CASSLAATGVGYEQYF. This chain links TRBV7-2 with TRBJ2-7; 8 bases agree with TRBD1. After removal of 0 bases from V and 3 bases from J, the junction contained 7 bases not matched to a gene. Germline CDR1 SGHTA, CDR2 FQGNSA. The CDR3 length is 16 residues. Using reference TRBV7-2 and TRBJ2-7 for the parts outside the CDR3, the full variable domain is GAGVSQSPSNKVTEKGKDVELRCDPISGHTALYWYRQSLGQGLEFLIYFQGNSAPDKSGLPSDRFSAERTGGSVSTLTIQRTQQEDSAVYLCASSLAATGVGYEQYFGPGTRLTVT.

This clone occurred many times. This chain uses TRBV14 with TRBJ1-2, with D unclear. This CDR3 has 14 residues. Germline CDR1 and CDR2: SGHDN and FVKESK. Trimming pared 6 bases from V and 1 base from J, leaving 12 bases between. The CDR3 DNA reads TGTGCCAGCAGACCCTGGGCTAATAACTATGGCTACACCTTC. It specifies CASRPWANNYGYTF.

J is TRBJ2-7 and V is TRBV7-9; 11 bases match TRBD1. The CDR3 runs 14 residues. CDR1 SEHNR and CDR2 FQNEAQ come from the germline V gene (reference sequence). Losses at the gene ends were 4 bases for V and 2 bases for J; bases not matched to a gene: 1. CDR3 sequence: CASSWTGGTYEQYF. As DNA, the CDR3 is TGTGCCAGCAGCTGGACAGGGGGCACCTACGAGCAGTACTTC.

The gene calls are TRBV7-8 and TRBJ2-7, with 9 bases that match TRBD1. CDR1 SGHVS and CDR2 FQNEAQ come from the germline V gene. Trimming at V came to 4 bases and at J to 4 bases, leaving 5 bases not matched to a gene. The CDR3 covers 14 residues. This chain's CDR3 is CASSSQGARYEQYF. CDR3 in DNA: TGTGCCAGCAGCTCACAGGGGGCGAGGTACGAGCAGTACTTC.

This chain joins TRBV11-2 and TRBJ2-5; 9 bases align to TRBD1. The trim removed 5 bases at V and 5 bases at J, leaving 21 bases unmatched. The CDR3 sequence is 19 residues long. Germline values: CDR1 SGHAT, CDR2 FQNNGV. CDR3 amino acids: CASSPNPGTGSSLRETQYF. DNA of the CDR3: TGTGCCAGCAGCCCCAACCCCGGGACAGGGTCTTCCCTCCGGGAGACCCAGTACTTC.

V usage is TRBV15 and J usage is TRBJ2-1, with a possible D match to TRBD1 (6 bases). The CDR3 loop spans 19 amino acids. Trimming pared 3 bases from V and 4 bases from J, leaving 25 bases between. Germline CDR1 is LNHNV and CDR2 is YYDKDF (reference sequence). The DNA for the CDR3 is TGTGCCACCAGCAGTCCCCAAAGAGGACAGCCTAGGATGTACAATGAGCAGTTCTTC. This translates into CATSSPQRGQPRMYNEQFF. Full variable domain (outside the CDR3, taken from reference TRBV15 and TRBJ2-1): DAMVIQNPRYQVTQFGKPVTLSCSQTLNHNVMYWYQQKSSQAPKLLFHYYDKDFNNEADTPDNFQSRRPNTSFCFLDIRSPGLGDTAMYLCATSSPQRGQPRMYNEQFFGPGTRLTVL.